This T cell receptor beta chain was obtained from a study of blood T cell repertoires in COVID-19. The CDR3 is made up of 15 amino acids. Germline CDR1 is MGHRA and CDR2 is YSYEKL. Trimming removed 1 base at V and 0 bases at J, with 9 bases between. Produced via immunoSEQ multiplex PCR; TCRdb's table is partial and in-frame only. The sample holds some 210,000 clones, 70% to 90% seen once. In terms of age and location, participants ranged from roughly 18 to 95 years and lived in approximately 24 US areas. J is TRBJ1-2 and V is TRBV4-1, with D unclear. The sequence was collected from a man aged 25 to 45 with acute COVID-19. The sequenced material came from PBMCs or T cells enriched from blood (not recorded which). The CDR3 nucleotides are TGCGCCAGCAGCCAAGGGCTCACAGCTAACTATGGCTACACCTTC. Protein: CASSQGLTANYGYTF.